Listed here is a single T cell receptor beta chain. CDR1 is MGHRA, CDR2 YSYEKL, per germline. The CDR3 contains 15 residues. V was pared by 0 bases and J by 3 bases, with 12 bases between. This sample stems from a study of T cells in localized non-small cell lung cancer. The table came from immunoSEQ multiplex PCR; TCRdb's copy has only in-frame clones and leaves some out. The table records about 52,000 clones, around 87% of them present only once. The specimen comprised PBMCs, sampled before any cancer treatment. V is TRBV4-1 and J is TRBJ2-7; weak D call: TRBD1 (6 bases). This receptor was obtained from a female donor with stage II lung adenocarcinoma. CDR3 DNA sequence: TGCGCCAGCAGCCAAGATAGCAGGGGAATCTACGAGCAGTACTTC. Translating gives CASSQDSRGIYEQYF.